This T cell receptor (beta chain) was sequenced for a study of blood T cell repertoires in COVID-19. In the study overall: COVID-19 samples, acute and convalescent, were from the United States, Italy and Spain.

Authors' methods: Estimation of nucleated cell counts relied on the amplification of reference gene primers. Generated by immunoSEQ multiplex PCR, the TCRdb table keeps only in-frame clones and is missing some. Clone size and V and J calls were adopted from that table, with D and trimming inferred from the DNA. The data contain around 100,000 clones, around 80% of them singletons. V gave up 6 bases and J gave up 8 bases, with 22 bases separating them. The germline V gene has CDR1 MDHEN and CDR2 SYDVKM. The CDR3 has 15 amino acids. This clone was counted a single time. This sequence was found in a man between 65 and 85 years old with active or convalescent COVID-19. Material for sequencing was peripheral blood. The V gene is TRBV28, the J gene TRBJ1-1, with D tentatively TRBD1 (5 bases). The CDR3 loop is CASRSLGLRWGEAFF. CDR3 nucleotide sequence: TGTGCCAGCAGAAGCCTCGGGCTTCGTTGGGGCGAAGCTTTCTTT.